The sequence of this T cell receptor beta chain was determined in a study of blood T cell repertoires in COVID-19 (TCRdb year 2020). With regard to the full study: The collaborator samples originated in the United States, Italy and Spain and spanned the acute and convalescent phases of COVID-19. The material from the prospective study consisted of cDNA or gDNA derived from T cells, B-cell-depleted T cells, or PBMCs. Samples came from the ongoing ImmuneRACE study (first 160 participants) plus 1,254 subjects from 6 global collaborators. A de-identified subject ID, COVID-19 status, age in years and sex were almost always included in the sample metadata. A freely available public database, intended as a resource for researchers studying the immune response to SARS-CoV-2, is where the repertoires were released. Deeply sampled blood TCRbeta repertoires from subjects exposed to, actively infected with, or recovered from COVID-19 were included in the dataset. Where available, HLA class I and class II types were taken from metadata supplied by the sample provider and were not determined by assay-based typing.

The immunoSEQ Assay, a bias-controlled multiplex PCR, was used to amplify TCRbeta CDR3 regions from genomic DNA. Per the source publication's procedure: Nucleated cell counts per sample were estimated from amplification of reference gene primers within the assay. Sequence reads were collapsed and filtered to measure the absolute abundance of every unique TCRbeta CDR3 rearrangement. For each sample, productive Simpson clonality was calculated as the square root of Simpson's diversity index across productive rearrangements. Sourced from immuneACCESS, this table was stored by TCRdb with only in-frame sequences that have V and J called. A share of the clones is absent; for the studies checked, an unresolved V gene accounts for under half, and the remainder has no known explanation. That table furnishes V, J and clone size, whereas the DNA furnished D and trimming. The sample table shows fewer than 200,000 clones, and about 93% are seen once. Roughly 0.56% of the sample rests with the top ten.

Reading from cysteine to phenylalanine, the CDR3 counts 11 amino acids. The only DNA kept is the CDR3, 33 bases in frame from the first base. The germline V gene yields MDHEN for CDR1 and SYDVKM for CDR2. V is shortened by 7 bases, J by 11 bases, and the region joining them spans 15 bases. As for this clone: The antigen it binds to is not known. No base qualities exist here, and no much larger clone lies one base off it.

The research as a whole found: The quantity of clinical and demographic metadata differed by source and by participant and was supplied without curation.

The collaborating institutions used their own protocols to collect whole blood in K2EDTA tubes. For TCRbeta analysis, collaborator samples were shipped as frozen whole blood, as isolated PBMCs, or as DNA extracted from either sample type. The TCR originated in a man aged 50-59 years with acute or convalescent COVID-19. The rearrangement combines TRBV28 with TRBJ2-7; the D region possibly corresponds to TRBD2 (6 bases align). Sample: peripheral blood. In nucleotides, the sequence is TGTGCCAGCACCTGGGGGGATCGTAAGTACTTC. The encoded protein is CASTWGDRKYF.